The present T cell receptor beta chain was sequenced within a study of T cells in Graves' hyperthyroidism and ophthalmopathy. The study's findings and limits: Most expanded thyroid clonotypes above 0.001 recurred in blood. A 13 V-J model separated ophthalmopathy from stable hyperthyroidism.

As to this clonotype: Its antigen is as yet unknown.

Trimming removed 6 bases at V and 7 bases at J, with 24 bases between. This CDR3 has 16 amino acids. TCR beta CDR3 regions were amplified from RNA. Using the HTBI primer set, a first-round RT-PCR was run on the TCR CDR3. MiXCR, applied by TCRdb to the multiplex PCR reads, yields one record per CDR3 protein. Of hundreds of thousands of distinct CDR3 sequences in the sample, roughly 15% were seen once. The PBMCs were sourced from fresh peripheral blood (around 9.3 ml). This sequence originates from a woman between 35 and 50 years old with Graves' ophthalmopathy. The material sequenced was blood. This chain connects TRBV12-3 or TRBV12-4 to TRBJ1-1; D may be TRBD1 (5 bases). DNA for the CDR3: TGTGCCAGCAGCCGCGGGGGGGAAGTTTTGCGTGGTGAAGCTTTCTTT. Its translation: CASSRGGEVLRGEAFF.